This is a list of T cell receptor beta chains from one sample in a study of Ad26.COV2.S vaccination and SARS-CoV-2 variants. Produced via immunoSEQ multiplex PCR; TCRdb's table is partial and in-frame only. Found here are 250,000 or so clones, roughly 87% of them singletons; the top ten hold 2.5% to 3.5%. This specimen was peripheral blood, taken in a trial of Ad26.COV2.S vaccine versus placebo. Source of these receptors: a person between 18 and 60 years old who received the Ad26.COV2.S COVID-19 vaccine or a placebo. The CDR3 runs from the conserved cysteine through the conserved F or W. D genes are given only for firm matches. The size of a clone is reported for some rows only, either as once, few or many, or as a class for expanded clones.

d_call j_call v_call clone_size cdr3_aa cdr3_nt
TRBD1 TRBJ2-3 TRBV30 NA CAWKDRGITDTQYF TGTGCCTGGAAGGACAGGGGGATCACAGATACGCAGTATTTT
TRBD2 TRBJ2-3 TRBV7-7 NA CASSKGLDRDTQYF TGTGCCAGCAGCAAGGGACTAGATAGAGATACGCAGTATTTT
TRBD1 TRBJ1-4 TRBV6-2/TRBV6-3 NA CASSYDRGEKLFF TGTGCCAGCAGTTACGACAGGGGAGAAAAACTGTTTTTT
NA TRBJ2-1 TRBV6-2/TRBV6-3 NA CASSYPSGRARNEQFF TGTGCCAGCAGTTACCCCTCCGGCAGGGCTAGAAATGAGCAGTTCTTC
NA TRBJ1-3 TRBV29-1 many CSVALLAGNTIYF TGCAGCGTTGCCCTGCTGGCTGGAAACACCATATATTTT
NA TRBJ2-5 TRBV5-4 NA CASSLAPNYGSRQETQYF TGTGCCAGCAGCTTGGCCCCGAACTACGGGAGCCGGCAAGAGACCCAGTACTTC
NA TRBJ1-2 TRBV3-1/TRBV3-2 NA CASSQVRAAGRIHGYTF TGTGCCAGCAGCCAGGTACGGGCGGCAGGTCGTATACATGGCTACACCTTC
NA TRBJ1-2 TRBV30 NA CAWDTLIYGYTF TGTGCCTGGGATACATTGATCTATGGCTACACCTTC
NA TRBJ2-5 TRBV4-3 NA CASSGVHQETQYF TGCGCCAGCTCGGGGGTACACCAAGAGACCCAGTACTTC
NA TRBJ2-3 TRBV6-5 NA CASSQRDSGTDTQYF TGTGCCAGCAGTCAACGGGACTCGGGCACAGATACGCAGTATTTT
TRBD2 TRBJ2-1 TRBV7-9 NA CASSARLAGGYNEQFF TGTGCCAGCAGCGCCCGACTAGCGGGGGGGTACAATGAGCAGTTCTTC
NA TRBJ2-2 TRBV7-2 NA CASTYSGTGELFF TGTGCCAGCACCTACTCCGGCACCGGGGAGCTGTTTTTT
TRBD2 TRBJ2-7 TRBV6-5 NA CATLAGTSSGEQYF TGTGCCACTCTCGCCGGGACTAGTAGTGGCGAGCAGTACTTC
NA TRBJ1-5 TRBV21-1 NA CASSKVSQPQHF TGTGCTAGCAGCAAAGTTTCCCAGCCCCAGCATTTT
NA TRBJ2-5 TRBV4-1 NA CASSQGVQGGIQETQYF TGCGCCAGCAGCCAAGGGGTTCAGGGGGGGATCCAAGAGACCCAGTACTTC
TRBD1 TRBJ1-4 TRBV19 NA CASSLGMDRAGEKLFF TGTGCCAGTAGTCTCGGAATGGACAGGGCGGGTGAAAAACTGTTTTTT
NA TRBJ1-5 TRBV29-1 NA CSLLESNQPQHF TGCAGCCTCCTCGAGAGCAATCAGCCCCAGCATTTT
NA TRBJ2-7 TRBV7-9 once CASSLYAGTRYEQYF TGTGCCAGCAGCTTATACGCGGGGACGAGGTACGAGCAGTACTTC
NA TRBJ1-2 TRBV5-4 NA CASSLDSYGYTF TGTGCCAGCAGCTTGGACAGCTATGGCTACACCTTC
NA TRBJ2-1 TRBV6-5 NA CASSLLPGQFYNEQFF TGTGCCAGCAGTTTATTGCCTGGACAATTCTACAATGAGCAGTTCTTC
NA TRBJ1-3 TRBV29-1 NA CSVESQDSGNTIYF TGCAGCGTTGAATCCCAGGACTCTGGAAACACCATATATTTT
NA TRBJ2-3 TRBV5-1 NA CASSHARATNTQYF TGCGCCAGCAGCCATGCGCGGGCCACGAATACGCAGTATTTT
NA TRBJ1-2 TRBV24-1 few CATSDLVGDGYTF TGTGCCACCAGTGATTTAGTTGGGGATGGCTACACCTTC
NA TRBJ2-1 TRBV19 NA CASSTGPGHYNEQFF TGTGCCAGTAGTACCGGCCCCGGCCACTACAATGAGCAGTTCTTC
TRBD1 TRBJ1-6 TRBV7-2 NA CASSPRGQGTDSPLHF TGTGCCAGCAGCCCCCGTGGACAGGGGACGGACTCACCCCTCCACTTT
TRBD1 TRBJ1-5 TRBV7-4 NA CASFSRDRVKSNQPQHF TGTGCCAGCTTTAGTAGGGACAGGGTGAAAAGCAATCAGCCCCAGCATTTT
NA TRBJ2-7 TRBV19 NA CAREEKRGEQYF TGTGCCAGAGAGGAAAAGAGGGGCGAGCAGTACTTC
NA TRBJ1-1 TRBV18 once CASSQRVTQARNTEAFF TGTGCCAGCTCGCAAAGGGTCACCCAAGCAAGAAACACTGAAGCTTTCTTT
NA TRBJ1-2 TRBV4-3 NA CASSQASRGIDGYTF TGCGCCAGCAGCCAAGCTTCCCGGGGGATCGATGGCTACACCTTC
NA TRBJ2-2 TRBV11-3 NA CASSPSPAGELFF TGTGCCAGCAGCCCTTCCCCGGCCGGGGAGCTGTTTTTT
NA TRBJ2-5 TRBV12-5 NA CASAPYGLLQETQYF TGTGCTAGTGCCCCGTACGGACTTCTCCAAGAGACCCAGTACTTC
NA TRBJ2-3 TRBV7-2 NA CASSAVQVAETDTQYF TGTGCCAGCAGCGCCGTCCAAGTAGCGGAAACAGATACGCAGTATTTT
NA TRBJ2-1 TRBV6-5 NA CASLVRGFTNEQFF TGTGCCAGCTTGGTCAGGGGATTCACCAATGAGCAGTTCTTC
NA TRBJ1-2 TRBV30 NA CAQRGVVYGYTF TGTGCCCAGCGAGGAGTTGTCTATGGCTACACCTTC
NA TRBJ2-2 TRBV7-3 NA CASSLTGSTGELFF TGTGCCAGCAGCTTAACAGGGTCCACCGGGGAGCTGTTTTTT
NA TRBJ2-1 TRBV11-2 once CASSLRPYNEQFF TGTGCCAGCAGCTTAAGACCTTACAATGAGCAGTTCTTC
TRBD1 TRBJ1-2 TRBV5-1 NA CASSVDRGRFGYTF TGCGCCAGCAGCGTGGACAGGGGGAGGTTTGGCTACACCTTC
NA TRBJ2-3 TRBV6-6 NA CASSYWNPADTQYF TGTGCCAGCAGTTACTGGAACCCGGCGGATACGCAGTATTTT
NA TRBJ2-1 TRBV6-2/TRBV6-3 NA CASSYSYSGAANEQFF TGTGCCAGCAGTTACTCTTACTCGGGGGCGGCCAATGAGCAGTTCTTC
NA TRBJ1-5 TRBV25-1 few CASSDGESNQPQHF TGTGCCAGCAGCGACGGGGAGAGCAATCAGCCCCAGCATTTT
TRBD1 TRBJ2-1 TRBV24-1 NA CATSDPGQGENEQFF TGTGCCACCAGTGACCCTGGACAGGGCGAAAATGAGCAGTTCTTC
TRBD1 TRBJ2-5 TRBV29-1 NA CSGLFRGPLQETQYF TGCAGCGGCCTATTCAGGGGGCCCCTCCAAGAGACCCAGTACTTC
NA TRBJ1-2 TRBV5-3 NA CARSPGQGGYGYTF TGTGCCAGAAGCCCTGGGCAGGGAGGGTATGGCTACACCTTC